This T cell receptor beta chain was captured by sequencing in a study of blood T cell repertoires in COVID-19. Study-wide background: Sample material is recorded as cDNA or gDNA derived from T cells, B-cell-depleted T cells, or PBMCs.

The protocol was immunoSEQ multiplex PCR, while the TCRdb copy is restricted to in-frame clones and leaves out a portion. The table lists under 150,000 clones, around 80% of them singletons, with under 10% in the top ten. The V end lost 7 bases, the J end lost 6 bases, and 16 bases lay between the germline ends. CDR3 length equals 14 residues. Germline V gives CDR1 MNHEY, CDR2 SVGAGI. The sequencing input was peripheral blood. This clonotype was sampled from a woman aged 80 or over in a cohort sampled during active or convalescent COVID-19. The genes are TRBV6-5 and TRBJ2-4, with a weak D call TRBD2 (6 bases). The CDR3 region is CASNTAGEGNIQYF. The CDR3 nucleotides read TGTGCCAGCAACACAGCGGGTGAGGGAAACATTCAGTACTTC.